The rows below give T cell receptor beta chains drawn from one sample of a study of T cell responses to AZD1222 COVID-19 vaccine. Sequencing used immunoSEQ multiplex PCR; TCRdb keeps in-frame clones, though not all of them. The sample contains about 79,000 clones, 92% of which appear only once. The starting material was peripheral blood, obtained on day 0 of MenACWY control vaccination. The receptor source for this set is an adult in good health. Both conserved end residues are part of each CDR3. A D gene is named only where the DNA matches it firmly. Clone size is given for some rows only: seen once, a few or many times, or a class if the clone is expanded.

>TRBJ2-2|NA|16|TRBD2|TRBV3-1/TRBV3-2
CASSRGLAGNTGELFF
TGTGCCAGCAGCCGGGGACTAGCGGGGAACACCGGGGAGCTGTTTTTT
>TRBJ2-2|NA|16|NA|TRBV18
CASSPRPAPNTGELFF
TGTGCCAGCTCACCACGGCCAGCCCCGAACACCGGGGAGCTGTTTTTT
>TRBJ1-5|NA|16|TRBD1|TRBV5-6
CASSLNRGMSNQPQHF
TGTGCCAGCAGCTTGAACAGGGGAATGAGCAATCAGCCCCAGCATTTT
>TRBJ2-3|NA|19|NA|TRBV7-9
CASSYNRRVGQGTTDTQYF
TGTGCCAGCAGCTATAACCGCCGAGTAGGGCAAGGGACCACAGATACGCAGTATTTT
>TRBJ1-4|NA|15|NA|TRBV5-5
CASSLAGGFGEKLFF
TGTGCCAGCAGCTTGGCGGGCGGGTTTGGGGAAAAACTGTTTTTT
>TRBJ1-6|NA|15|NA|TRBV5-6
CASSLETTDNSPLHF
TGTGCCAGCAGCTTGGAGACGACAGATAATTCACCCCTCCACTTT
>TRBJ1-4|NA|16|NA|TRBV3-1/TRBV3-2
CASSQDRGALGEKLFF
TGTGCCAGCAGCCAAGATCGGGGGGCGCTTGGAGAAAAACTGTTTTTT
>TRBJ1-5|NA|13|NA|TRBV28
CASSRDSNQPQHF
TGTGCCAGCAGTAGGGACAGCAATCAGCCCCAGCATTTT
>TRBJ2-1|once|14|NA|TRBV6-2/TRBV6-3
CASSQEESYNEQFF
TGTGCCAGCAGCCAGGAGGAATCCTACAATGAGCAGTTCTTC
>TRBJ2-3|NA|14|NA|TRBV5-1
CASRYGSGTDTQYF
TGCGCCAGCCGATATGGGTCGGGCACAGATACGCAGTATTTT
>TRBJ1-1|NA|13|NA|TRBV3-1/TRBV3-2
CASSQTGMAEAFF
TGTGCCAGCAGCCAGACAGGTATGGCTGAAGCTTTCTTT
>TRBJ1-6|once|13|NA|TRBV12-3/TRBV12-4
CASSSDSNSPLHF
TGTGCCAGCAGTTCGGACAGTAATTCACCCCTCCACTTT
>TRBJ2-2|NA|16|TRBD1|TRBV24-1
CATSDLGTANTGELFF
TGTGCCACCAGTGATTTGGGGACAGCTAACACCGGGGAGCTGTTTTTT
>TRBJ1-3|NA|13|NA|TRBV19
CASALGVGNTIYF
TGTGCCTCGGCACTGGGGGTCGGAAACACCATATATTTT
>TRBJ1-1|NA|15|NA|TRBV3-1/TRBV3-2
CASSQGSGLNTEAFF
TGTGCCAGCAGCCAAGGCAGCGGCTTGAACACTGAAGCTTTCTTT
>TRBJ2-2|NA|16|TRBD2|TRBV5-1
CASSLGASGNTGELFF
TGCGCCAGCAGCTTGGGGGCTAGCGGGAACACCGGGGAGCTGTTTTTT
>TRBJ2-5|once|11|TRBD2|TRBV12-3/TRBV12-4
CASGLTSPGYF
TGTGCCAGCGGATTGACTAGCCCAGGGTACTTC
>TRBJ2-3|NA|12|NA|TRBV27
CASSTLTDTQYF
TGTGCCAGCAGTACACTCACAGATACGCAGTATTTT
>TRBJ2-1|NA|15|NA|TRBV9
CASSESGSPYNEQFF
TGTGCCAGCAGCGAGAGCGGAAGTCCCTACAATGAGCAGTTCTTC
>TRBJ1-5|NA|15|TRBD1|TRBV7-8
CASRRGTGDNQPQHF
TGTGCCAGCAGGAGAGGGACAGGGGACAATCAGCCCCAGCATTTT
>TRBJ1-2|NA|15|NA|TRBV6-5
CASIKGSAGTYGYTF
TGTGCCAGCATAAAGGGTTCGGCAGGGACCTATGGCTACACCTTC
>TRBJ1-1|NA|16|NA|TRBV5-1
CASSLVGAAMNTEAFF
TGCGCCAGCAGCTTGGTTGGGGCAGCCATGAACACTGAAGCTTTCTTT
>TRBJ2-5|NA|14|NA|TRBV7-2
CASSLGGGLETQYF
TGTGCCAGCAGCCTTGGGGGGGGCCTTGAGACCCAGTACTTC
>TRBJ2-4|once|17|TRBD2|TRBV5-1
CASSWTSGRVAKNIQYF
TGCGCCAGCAGCTGGACTAGCGGGAGGGTAGCCAAAAACATTCAGTACTTC
>TRBJ2-7|NA|17|NA|TRBV7-2
CASSLRRGLETGYEQYF
TGTGCCAGCAGCCTGAGGAGGGGTTTGGAAACCGGATACGAGCAGTACTTC
>TRBJ2-5|NA|10|NA|TRBV20-1
CSAMAETQYF
TGCAGTGCCATGGCGGAGACCCAGTACTTC
>TRBJ2-2|NA|14|NA|TRBV11-3
CASSLAATTGELFF
TGTGCCAGCAGCTTAGCGGCGACTACCGGGGAGCTGTTTTTT
>TRBJ1-2|NA|16|TRBD1|TRBV2
CATSVPLTGGDYGYTF
TGTGCCACCAGCGTCCCTCTGACAGGGGGCGACTATGGCTACACCTTC
>TRBJ2-7|NA|15|TRBD2|TRBV5-4
CASSLGGGLVYEQYF
TGTGCCAGCAGCTTGGGGGGTGGACTAGTTTACGAGCAGTACTTC
>TRBJ1-2|NA|14|TRBD1|TRBV6-5
CASRWGQGDYGYTF
TGTGCCAGCAGGTGGGGACAGGGGGACTATGGCTACACCTTC
>TRBJ1-2|once|11|NA|TRBV20-1
CSAIWNYGYTF
TGCAGTGCTATTTGGAACTATGGCTACACCTTC